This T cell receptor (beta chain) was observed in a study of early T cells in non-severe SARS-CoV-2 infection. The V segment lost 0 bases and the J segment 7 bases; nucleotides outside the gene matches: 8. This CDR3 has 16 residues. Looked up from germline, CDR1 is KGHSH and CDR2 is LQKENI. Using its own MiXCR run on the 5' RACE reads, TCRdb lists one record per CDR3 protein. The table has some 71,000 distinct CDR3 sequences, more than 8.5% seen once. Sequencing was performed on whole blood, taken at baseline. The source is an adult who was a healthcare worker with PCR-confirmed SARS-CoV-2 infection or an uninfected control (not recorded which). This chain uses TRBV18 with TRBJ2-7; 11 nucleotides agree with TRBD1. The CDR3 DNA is TGTGCCAGCTCACCACCGTCGGGGACAGGGGGGGGTGAGCAGTACTTC. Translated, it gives CASSPPSGTGGGEQYF. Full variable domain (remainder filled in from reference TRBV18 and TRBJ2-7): NAGVMQNPRHLVRRRGQEARLRCSPMKGHSHVYWYRQLPEEGLKFMVYLQKENIIDESGMPKERFSAEFPKEGPSILRIQQVVRGDSAAYFCASSPPSGTGGGEQYFGPGTRLTVT.